One T cell receptor beta chain is described in this entry. Its antigen remains unknown. Just one base apart from a much larger clone, this may be a read error. The sample belongs to a study of molecular identifiers for immune sequencing clone quantification. Study-wide results and limits: Even with about a million naive cells present, spiked Jurkat TCR RNA from one cell was reportedly detectable.

For naive CD8 T cells, sorting used the CD8+CD4-CCR7+CD45RA+ phenotype. With listed TCR primers and previously described methods, bulk TCR libraries were prepared. From the PCR reads, TCRdb called clonotypes with MiXCR, one entry per CDR3 protein. The sample includes 97,000 or so distinct CDR3 sequences, around 24% of them seen just once. After removal of 1 base from V and 5 bases from J, the junction contained 3 bases not matched to a gene. The germline V gene has CDR1 LGHNA and CDR2 YNFKEQ. CDR3 length: 16 residues. The chain recombines TRBV4-2 with TRBJ2-2, with 11 bases lining up with TRBD2. This receptor was obtained from a human donor in good health. Some libraries in this study had Jurkat cell RNA spiked in. The sample comprised naive CD8+ T cells from blood, with Jurkat cell RNA spiked in. Subset meaning: FACS-sorted CD8+CD4-CCR7+CD45RA+ naive T cells. The CDR3 here is CASSQATSGITGELFF. The CDR3 nucleotides are TGTGCCAGCAGCCAAGCGACTAGCGGGATAACCGGGGAGCTGTTTTTT.